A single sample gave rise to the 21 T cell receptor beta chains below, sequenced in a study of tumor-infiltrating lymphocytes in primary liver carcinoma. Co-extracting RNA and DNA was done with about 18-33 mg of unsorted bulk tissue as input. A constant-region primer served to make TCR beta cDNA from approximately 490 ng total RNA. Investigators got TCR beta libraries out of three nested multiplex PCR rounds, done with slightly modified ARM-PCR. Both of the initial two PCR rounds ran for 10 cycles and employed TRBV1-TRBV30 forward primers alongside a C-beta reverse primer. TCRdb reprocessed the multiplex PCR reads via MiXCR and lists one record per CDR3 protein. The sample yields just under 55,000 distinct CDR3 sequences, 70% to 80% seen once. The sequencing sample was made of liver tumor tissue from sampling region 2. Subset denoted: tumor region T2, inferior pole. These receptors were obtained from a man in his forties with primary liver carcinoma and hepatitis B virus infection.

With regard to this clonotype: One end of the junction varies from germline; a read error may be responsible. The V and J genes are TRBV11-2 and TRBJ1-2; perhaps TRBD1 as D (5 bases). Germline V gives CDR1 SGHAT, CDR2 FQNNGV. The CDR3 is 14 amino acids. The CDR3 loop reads CACRERGTTYGYTF. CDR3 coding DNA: TGTGCCTGCAGAGAGAGGGGCACTACCTATGGCTACACCTTC. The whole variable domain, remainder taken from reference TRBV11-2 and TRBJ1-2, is EAGVAQSPRYKIIEKRQSVAFWCNPISGHATLYWYQQILGQGPKLLIQFQNNGVVDDSQLPKDRFSAERLKGVDSTLKIQPAKLEDSAVYLCACRERGTTYGYTFGSGTRLTVV.

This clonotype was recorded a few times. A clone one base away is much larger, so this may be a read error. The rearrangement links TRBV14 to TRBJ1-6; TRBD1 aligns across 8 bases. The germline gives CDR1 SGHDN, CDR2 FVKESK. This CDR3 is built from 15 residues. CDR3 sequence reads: CASCQTGGGLSPLHF. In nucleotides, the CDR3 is TGTGCCAGCTGCCAAACAGGGGGAGGTCTTTCACCCCTCCACTTT.

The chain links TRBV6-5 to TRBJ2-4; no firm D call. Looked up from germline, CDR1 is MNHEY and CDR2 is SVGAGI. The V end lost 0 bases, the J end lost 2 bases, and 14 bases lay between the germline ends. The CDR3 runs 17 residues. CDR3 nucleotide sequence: TGTGCCAGCAGTTACTCGAACACTACGTGGACCAAAAACATTCAGTACTTC. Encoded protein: CASSYSNTTWTKNIQYF.

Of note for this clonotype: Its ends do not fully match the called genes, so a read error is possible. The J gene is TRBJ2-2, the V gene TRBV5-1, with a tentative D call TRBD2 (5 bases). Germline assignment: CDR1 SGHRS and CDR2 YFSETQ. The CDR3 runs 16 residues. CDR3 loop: CASSPPRSINTGEMFF. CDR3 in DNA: TGTGCCAGCAGCCCCCCCCGGAGTATCAACACCGGGGAGATGTTTTTT.

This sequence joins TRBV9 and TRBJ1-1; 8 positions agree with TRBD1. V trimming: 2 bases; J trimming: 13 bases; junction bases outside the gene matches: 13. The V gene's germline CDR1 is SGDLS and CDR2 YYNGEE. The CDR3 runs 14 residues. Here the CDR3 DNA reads TGTGCCAGCAGCGTCCTGACAGGGGACACTGACGTTTTCTTT. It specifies CASSVLTGDTDVFF. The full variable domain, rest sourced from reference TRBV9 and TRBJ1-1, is DSGVTQTPKHLITATGQRVTLRCSPRSGDLSVYWYQQSLDQGLQFLIQYYNGEERAKGNILERFSAQQFPDLHSELNLSSLELGDSALYFCASSVLTGDTDVFFGQGTRLTVV.

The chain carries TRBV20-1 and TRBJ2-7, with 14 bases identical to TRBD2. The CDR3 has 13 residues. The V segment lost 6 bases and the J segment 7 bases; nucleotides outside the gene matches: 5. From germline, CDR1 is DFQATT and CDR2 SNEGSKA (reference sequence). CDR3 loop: CSAVGLAGDEQYF. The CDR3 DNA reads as TGCAGTGCCGTGGGACTAGCGGGAGATGAGCAGTACTTC.

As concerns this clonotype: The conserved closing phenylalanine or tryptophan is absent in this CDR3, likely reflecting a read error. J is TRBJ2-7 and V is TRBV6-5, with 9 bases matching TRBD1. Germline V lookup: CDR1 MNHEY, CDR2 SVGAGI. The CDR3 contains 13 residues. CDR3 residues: CASSLDRGYKQYL. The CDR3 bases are TGTGCCAGCAGCCTGGACAGGGGCTACAAGCAGTACCTC.

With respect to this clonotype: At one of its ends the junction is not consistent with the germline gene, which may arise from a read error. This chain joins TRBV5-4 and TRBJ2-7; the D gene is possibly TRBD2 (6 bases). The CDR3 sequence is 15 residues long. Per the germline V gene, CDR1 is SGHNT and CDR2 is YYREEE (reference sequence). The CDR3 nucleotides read TGTGTCAGCAGTCCAGGACTAACGGTAACCTACGAGCAGTACTTC. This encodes CVSSPGLTVTYEQYF.

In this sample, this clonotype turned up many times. The CDR3 here is CATPQESTNEKLFF. The CDR3 nucleotides are TGTGCCACACCACAGGAGTCAACTAATGAAAAACTGTTTTTT. This sequence joins TRBV7-9 and TRBJ1-4; tentative D call: TRBD1 (5 bases). Germline V gives CDR1 SEHNR, CDR2 FQNEAQ (reference sequence). The CDR3 runs to 14 residues. Trimming cost V 10 bases and J 0 bases, with 12 bases left between them.

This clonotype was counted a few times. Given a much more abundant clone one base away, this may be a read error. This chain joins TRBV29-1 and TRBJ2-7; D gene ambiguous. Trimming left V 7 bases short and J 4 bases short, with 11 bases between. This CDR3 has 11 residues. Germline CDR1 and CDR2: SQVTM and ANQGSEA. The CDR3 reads CSARLGYEQYF. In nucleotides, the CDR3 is TGCAGCGCTAGACTTGGTTACGAGCAGTACTTC.

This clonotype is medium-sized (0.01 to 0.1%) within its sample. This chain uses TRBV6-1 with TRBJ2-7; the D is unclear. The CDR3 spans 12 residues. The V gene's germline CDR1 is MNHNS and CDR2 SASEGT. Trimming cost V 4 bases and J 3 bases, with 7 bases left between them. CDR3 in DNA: TGTGCCAGCAGTGGTCTATTCTACGAGCAGTACTTC. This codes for CASSGLFYEQYF.

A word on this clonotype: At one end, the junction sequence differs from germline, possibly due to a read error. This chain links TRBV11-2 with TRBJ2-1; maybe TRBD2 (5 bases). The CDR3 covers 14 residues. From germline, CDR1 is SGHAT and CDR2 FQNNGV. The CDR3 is CASSPRGSYNELFF. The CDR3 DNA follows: TGTGCCAGCAGCCCGAGAGGGTCGTACAATGAGCTGTTCTTC.

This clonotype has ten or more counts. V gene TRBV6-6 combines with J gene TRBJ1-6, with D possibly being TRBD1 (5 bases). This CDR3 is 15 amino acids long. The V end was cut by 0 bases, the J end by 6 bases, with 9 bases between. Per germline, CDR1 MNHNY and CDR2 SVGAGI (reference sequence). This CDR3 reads CASSYSEGINSPLHF. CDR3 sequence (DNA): TGTGCCAGCAGTTACTCGGAGGGGATTAATTCACCCCTCCACTTT.

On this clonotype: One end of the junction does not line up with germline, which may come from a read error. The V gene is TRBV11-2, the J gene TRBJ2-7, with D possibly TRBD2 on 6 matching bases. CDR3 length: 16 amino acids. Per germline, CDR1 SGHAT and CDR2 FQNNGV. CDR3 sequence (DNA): TGTGCCAGCAGATCCTCCCCCAGCGGAGGGATTTACGAGCAGTACTTT. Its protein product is CASRSSPSGGIYEQYF. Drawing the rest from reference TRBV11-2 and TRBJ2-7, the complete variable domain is EAGVAQSPRYKIIEKRQSVAFWCNPISGHATLYWYQQILGQGPKLLIQFQNNGVVDDSQLPKDRFSAERLKGVDSTLKIQPAKLEDSAVYLCASRSSPSGGIYEQYFGPGTRLTVT.

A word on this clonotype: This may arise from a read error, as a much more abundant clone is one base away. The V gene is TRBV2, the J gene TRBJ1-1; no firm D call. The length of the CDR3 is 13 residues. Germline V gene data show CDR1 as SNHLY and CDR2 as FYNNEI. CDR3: CASIANLKTEAFF. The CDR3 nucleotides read TGTGCCAGCATTGCCAATTTGAAGACTGAAGCTTTCTTT.

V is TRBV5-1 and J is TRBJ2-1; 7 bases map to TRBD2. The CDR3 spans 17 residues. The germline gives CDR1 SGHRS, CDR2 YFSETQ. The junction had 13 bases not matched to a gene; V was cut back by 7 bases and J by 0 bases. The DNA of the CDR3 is TGCGCCAGCGGGTTGTTTAGCGGGCCCAGCTCCTACAATGAGCAGTTCTTC. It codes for CASGLFSGPSSYNEQFF.

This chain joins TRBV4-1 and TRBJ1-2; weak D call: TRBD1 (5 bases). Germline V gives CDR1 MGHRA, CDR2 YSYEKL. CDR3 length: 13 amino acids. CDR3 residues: CVSSETANYGYTF. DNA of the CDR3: TGCGTGAGTAGCGAGACAGCTAACTATGGCTACACCTTC.

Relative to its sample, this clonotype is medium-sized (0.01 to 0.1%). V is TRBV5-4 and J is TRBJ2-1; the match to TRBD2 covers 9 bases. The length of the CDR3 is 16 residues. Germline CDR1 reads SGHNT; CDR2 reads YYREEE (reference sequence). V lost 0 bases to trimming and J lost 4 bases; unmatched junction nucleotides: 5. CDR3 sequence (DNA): TGTGCCAGCAGCTTGGATAGCGGGAGTTTATACAATGAGCAGTTCTTC. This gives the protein CASSLDSGSLYNEQFF.

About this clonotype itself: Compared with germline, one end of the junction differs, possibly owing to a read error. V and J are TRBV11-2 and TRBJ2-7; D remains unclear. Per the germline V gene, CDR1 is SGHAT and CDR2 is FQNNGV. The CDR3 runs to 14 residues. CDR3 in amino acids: CATSLTDGAYEQCF. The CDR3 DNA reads TGTGCCACCAGCTTAACCGACGGAGCATATGAGCAGTGCTTC.

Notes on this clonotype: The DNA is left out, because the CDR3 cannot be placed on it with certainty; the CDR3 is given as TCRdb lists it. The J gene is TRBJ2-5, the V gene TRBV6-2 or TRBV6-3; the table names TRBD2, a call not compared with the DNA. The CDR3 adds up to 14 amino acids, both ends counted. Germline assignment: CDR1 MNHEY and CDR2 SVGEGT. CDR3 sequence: CASSYSCGQETQYF.

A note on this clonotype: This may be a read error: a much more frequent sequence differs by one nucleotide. CDR3 sequence reads: CAWDPGQGSGQPQHF. CDR3 nucleotide sequence: TGTGCCTGGGACCCCGGACAGGGCTCGGGTCAGCCCCAGCATTTT. The J gene is TRBJ1-5, the V gene TRBV30, with 8 bases fitting TRBD1. The CDR3 runs 15 residues. The germline V gene encodes CDR1 GTSNPN and CDR2 SVGIG (reference sequence). The V and J ends lost 5 bases and 6 bases, in that order; junction bases with no gene match: 12.